Below, one T cell receptor (beta chain) is given with its context. What this receptor recognizes is not known. No much larger clone exists at a distance of one base, and base qualities are not known. This sample was included in a study of T cells in tuberculosis (dated by TCRdb to 2017 to 2018). About the study as a whole: The study combined CD1B tetramers and high-throughput TCR immunosequencing to characterize T cells specific for the mycobacterial lipid antigen glucose monomycolate (GMM). With 9 to 11 people per group, a South African clinical cohort compared IGRA-negative adolescents, IGRA-positive adolescents with latent tuberculosis, and adults with active tuberculosis.

At study entry, a tuberculin skin test and the QuantiFERON-TB GOLD In-Tube IGRA were used to screen adolescents for latent tuberculosis infection. Unsorted cryopreserved PBMC were immunosequenced, covering on average approximately 100,000 T cells per clinical donor. Eleven high schools in the Worcester region of the Western Cape, South Africa, served as enrollment sites for adolescents aged 12 to 18 years. About 10 M. tuberculosis-infected adolescents and roughly 10 uninfected adolescents were selected, with the two groups matched for age and sex. PBMC from adolescents were isolated by density centrifugation from freshly drawn heparinized blood and were then cryopreserved. TCR libraries were generated with the immunoSEQ multiplex PCR assay, using TCR-beta and/or TCR-alpha/delta assays for each sample. The amplified TCR libraries were sequenced using the Illumina high-throughput platform. The published analysis was carried out like this. Clustering and dimensionality reduction relied on pairwise TCRdist distances among GMM-specific receptors from T cells that were either sorted ex vivo or expanded in vitro. Each clinical repertoire was scored by mean NN-distance, the average TCRdist to the nearest 10% of tetramer-positive reference sequences. GEM TCR motif frequency was calculated as the fraction of unique TCRs that matched known GEM sequences by V/J usage and CDR3 length. Linear discriminant analysis with leave-one-out cross-validation, implemented in scikit-learn, was used to classify active tuberculosis. This immuneACCESS table, as held by TCRdb, lists in-frame sequences with V and J called but not all clones. Of the missing ones, under half trace to an unresolved V gene in checked studies; the others have no known cause. The V and J calls and clone size come from that table; D and trimming were worked out from the DNA. In all, the sample holds fewer than 30,000 clones, and 90% to 95% of those were seen once. Less than 5.5% of the sample is taken by the ten largest.

Broader findings and caveats from the paper: Smaller NN-distances were partly driven by shorter CDR3-alpha lengths in active tuberculosis patients, and statistical significance was not reached for the TCR-beta difference. Which clinical samples got chosen depended on the availability of cryopreserved specimens, and the active tuberculosis cases were adults, whereas the controls were adolescents. Smaller mean NN-distances to GMM-specific TCRs were observed in active tuberculosis TCR-alpha repertoires than in IGRA-negative controls, suggesting clonal expansion of GMM-specific TCRs. A classifier using the diverse GMM-specific repertoire reached 87% accuracy (AUROC around 0.9), compared with 70% accuracy using GEM motif frequencies.

From the germline V gene, CDR1 is MGHRA and CDR2 is YSYEKL. Relative to germline, V is 0 bases shorter and J is 4 bases shorter, with 19 bases between their ends. The CDR3 goes from the cysteine to the phenylalanine over 17 residues. Of the read, only the CDR3 DNA is kept; its 51 bases are in frame from base 1. Sequenced sample: PBMCs. The rearrangement combines TRBV4-1 with TRBJ2-7; TRBD2 is possibly the D segment (6 matching bases). This TCR came from a donor between 5 and 29 years old with latent tuberculosis or without tuberculosis infection. CDR3 reads: CASSQDEGTAAGYEQYF. The sequenced DNA is TGCGCCAGCAGCCAAGATGAAGGGACGGCCGCGGGGTACGAGCAGTACTTC.